This T cell receptor beta chain was found in a study of T-cell reconstitution after alpha-beta-depleted transplantation in children. Germline CDR1 DFQATT, CDR2 SNEGSKA (reference sequence). This CDR3 has 15 amino acids. The V end lost 0 bases, the J end lost 7 bases, and 17 bases lay between the germline ends. Researchers prepared the TCRbeta library using unique molecular identifiers, the study reports. Each CDR3 protein gets one entry after TCRdb re-called the PCR reads with MiXCR. Altogether 500,000 to 600,000 distinct CDR3 sequences are present, about 16% being singletons, with the ten largest covering roughly 3.3%. Only a few counts were recorded for this clonotype.

The TCR was taken from a human donor who donated a stem cell graft to a child with acute lymphoblastic leukemia. The source material was PBMCs from the stem cell graft donor, sampled from the stem cell graft. J is TRBJ2-3 and V is TRBV20-1; D remains unclear. In DNA, the CDR3 is TGCAGTGCTAGAGATCTAGTAGTGGGGTATTATACGCAGTATTTT. This codes for CSARDLVVGYYTQYF.